A selection of T cell receptor beta chains follows, all from one sample in a study of T cell repertoires in cytomegalovirus infection. Each CDR3 protein is one row after TCRdb ran MiXCR on the reads. The table has 150,000 to 200,000 distinct CDR3 sequences, 15% to 20% seen once. The specimen sequenced was CD8+ T cells from PBMCs. Every receptor here comes from a human donor in good health (CMV status not recorded). Some clones in this sample may be carry-over from other donors' samples. Each CDR3 is given without its conserved first and last residue. The D gene is left open where the match is weak. The listing skips clone size in some rows; elsewhere it reads once, few, many or a size class.

V gene	D gene	clone size	J gene	CDR3 protein
TRBV12-3/TRBV12-4	-	few	TRBJ1-2	ASSLRLLGNYYGYT
TRBV7-3	-	few	TRBJ1-4	ASSPVRVRPNEKLF
TRBV28	-	-	TRBJ1-1	ASSLRVLVSENTEAF
TRBV4-1	-	-	TRBJ2-7	ASSQDWVRYEQY
TRBV10-3	TRBD1	few	TRBJ2-7	AISPKDRGEQY
TRBV29-1	-	-	TRBJ1-1	SVAGGRAGWATEAF
TRBV20-1	-	few	TRBJ2-1	SARRLNEQF
TRBV24-1	-	few	TRBJ2-1	ATAGVGPLDNEQF
TRBV7-9	-	-	TRBJ2-3	ASSVSGPSTDTQY
TRBV6-2/TRBV6-3	-	-	TRBJ2-3	ASSYSSPGHLTDTQY
TRBV11-2	-	-	TRBJ2-3	ASSLEMLTDTQY
TRBV24-1	-	-	TRBJ2-1	ATSDYKAEQF
TRBV15	-	-	TRBJ1-5	ATGTGSIYSNQPQH
TRBV10-3	-	-	TRBJ1-3	AIRDSGSGNTIY
TRBV19	-	-	TRBJ2-2	ASNEGEVAGELF
TRBV28	-	-	TRBJ1-1	ASRTRAGPRAF
TRBV7-2	-	few	TRBJ1-6	ASSSPQNNSPLH
TRBV7-3	-	-	TRBJ2-2	ASSSPLGPSNTGELF
TRBV6-1	-	-	TRBJ1-1	ASSESIINTEAF
TRBV5-5	-	few	TRBJ2-1	ASSLSAGSSSHEQF
TRBV7-8	-	-	TRBJ2-7	ASSSPQAVFYEQY
TRBV20-1	-	-	TRBJ1-4	SARAGATNEKLF
TRBV29-1	-	-	TRBJ2-7	SVSGGDIYEQY
TRBV12-3/TRBV12-4	-	few	TRBJ1-2	ASSLAPAGNLYGYT
TRBV29-1	-	few	TRBJ1-1	SESETEAF